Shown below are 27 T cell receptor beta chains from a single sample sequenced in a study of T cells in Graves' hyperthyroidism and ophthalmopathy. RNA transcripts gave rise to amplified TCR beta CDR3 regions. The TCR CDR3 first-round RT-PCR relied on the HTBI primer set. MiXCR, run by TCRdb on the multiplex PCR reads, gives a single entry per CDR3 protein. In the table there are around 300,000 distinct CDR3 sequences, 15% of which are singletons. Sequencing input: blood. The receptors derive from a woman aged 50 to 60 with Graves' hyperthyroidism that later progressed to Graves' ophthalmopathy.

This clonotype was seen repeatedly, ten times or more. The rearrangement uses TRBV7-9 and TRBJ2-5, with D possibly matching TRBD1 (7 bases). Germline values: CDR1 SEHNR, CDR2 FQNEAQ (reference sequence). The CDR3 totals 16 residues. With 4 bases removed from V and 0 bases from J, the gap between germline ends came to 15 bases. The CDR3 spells CASSWGDRGYQETQYF. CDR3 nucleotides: TGTGCCAGCAGCTGGGGGGACAGAGGGTACCAAGAGACCCAGTACTTC. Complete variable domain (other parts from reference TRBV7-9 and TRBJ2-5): DTGVSQNPRHKITKRGQNVTFRCDPISEHNRLYWYRQTLGQGPEFLTYFQNEAQLEKSRLLSDRFSAERPKGSFSTLEIQRTEQGDSAMYLCASSWGDRGYQETQYFGPGTRLLVL.

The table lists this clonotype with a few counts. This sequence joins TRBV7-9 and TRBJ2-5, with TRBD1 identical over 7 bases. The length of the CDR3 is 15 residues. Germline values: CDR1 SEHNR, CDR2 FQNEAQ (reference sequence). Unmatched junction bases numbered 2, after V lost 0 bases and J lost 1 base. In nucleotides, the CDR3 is TGTGCCAGCAGCTTAGCAGGGGGCTTCCAAGAGACCCAGTACTTC. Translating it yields CASSLAGGFQETQYF.

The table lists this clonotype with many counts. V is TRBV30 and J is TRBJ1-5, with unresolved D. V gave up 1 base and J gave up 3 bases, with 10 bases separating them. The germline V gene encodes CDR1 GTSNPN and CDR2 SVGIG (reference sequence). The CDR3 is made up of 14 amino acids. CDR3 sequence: CAWSEVQNNQPQHF. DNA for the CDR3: TGTGCCTGGAGTGAAGTACAGAACAATCAGCCCCAGCATTTT.

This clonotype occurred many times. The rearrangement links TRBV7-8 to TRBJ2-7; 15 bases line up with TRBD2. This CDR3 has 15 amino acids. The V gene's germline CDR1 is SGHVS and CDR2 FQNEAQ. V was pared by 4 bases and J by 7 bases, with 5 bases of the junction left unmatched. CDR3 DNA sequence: TGTGCCAGCAGCTCAGGACTAGCGGGAGGGCTAGAGCAGTACTTC. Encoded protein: CASSSGLAGGLEQYF.

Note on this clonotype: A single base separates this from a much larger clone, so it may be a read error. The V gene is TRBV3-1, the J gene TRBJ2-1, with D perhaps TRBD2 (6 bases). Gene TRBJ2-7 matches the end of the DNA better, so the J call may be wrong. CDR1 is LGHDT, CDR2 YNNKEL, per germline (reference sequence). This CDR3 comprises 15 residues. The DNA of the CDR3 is TGTGCCAGCAGCCACCTCGGGACTCACAACAATGAGCAGTACTTC. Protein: CASSHLGTHNNEQYF.

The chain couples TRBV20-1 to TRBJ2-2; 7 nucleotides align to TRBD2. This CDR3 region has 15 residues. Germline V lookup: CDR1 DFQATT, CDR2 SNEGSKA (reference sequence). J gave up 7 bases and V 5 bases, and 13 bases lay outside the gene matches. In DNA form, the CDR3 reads TGCAGTGCTGGACGGCCTCGGGGAGGGCGCGGGGAGCTGTTTTTT. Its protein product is CSAGRPRGGRGELFF.

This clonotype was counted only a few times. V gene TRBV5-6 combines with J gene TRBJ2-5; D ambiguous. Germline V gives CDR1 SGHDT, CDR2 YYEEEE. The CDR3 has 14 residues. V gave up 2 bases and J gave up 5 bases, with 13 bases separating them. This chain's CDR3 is CASSFRRLRETQYF. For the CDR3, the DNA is TGTGCCAGCAGCTTTCGCAGGTTACGGGAGACCCAGTACTTC.

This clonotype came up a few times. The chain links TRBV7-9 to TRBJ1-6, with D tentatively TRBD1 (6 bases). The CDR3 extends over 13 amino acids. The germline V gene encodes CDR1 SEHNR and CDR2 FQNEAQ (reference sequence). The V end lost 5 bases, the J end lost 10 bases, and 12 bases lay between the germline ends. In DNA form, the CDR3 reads TGTGCCAGCAGCCCCCACGGGGGCTCACCCCTCCACTTT. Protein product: CASSPHGGSPLHF.

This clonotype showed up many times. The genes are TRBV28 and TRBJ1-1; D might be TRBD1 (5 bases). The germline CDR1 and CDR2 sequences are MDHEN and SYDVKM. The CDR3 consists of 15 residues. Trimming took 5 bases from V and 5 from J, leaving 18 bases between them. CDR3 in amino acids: CASSPPDRGVTEAFF. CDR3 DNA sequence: TGTGCCAGCAGTCCTCCGGACCGGGGGGTTACTGAAGCTTTCTTT.

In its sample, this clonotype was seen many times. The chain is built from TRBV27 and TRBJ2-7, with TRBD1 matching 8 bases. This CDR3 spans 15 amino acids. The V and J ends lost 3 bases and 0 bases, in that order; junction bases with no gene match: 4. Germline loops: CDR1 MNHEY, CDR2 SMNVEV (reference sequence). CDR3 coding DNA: TGTGCCAGCAGTTTCCGGGGACAGGCCTCCTACGAGCAGTACTTC. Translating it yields CASSFRGQASYEQYF.

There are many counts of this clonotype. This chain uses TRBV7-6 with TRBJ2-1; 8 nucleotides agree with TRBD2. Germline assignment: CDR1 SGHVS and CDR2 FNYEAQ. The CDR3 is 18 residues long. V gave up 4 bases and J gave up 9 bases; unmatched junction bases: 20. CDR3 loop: CASSSARTSGGGGSEQFF. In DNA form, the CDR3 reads TGTGCCAGCAGCTCCGCCCGAACTAGCGGAGGAGGGGGGAGTGAGCAGTTCTTC.

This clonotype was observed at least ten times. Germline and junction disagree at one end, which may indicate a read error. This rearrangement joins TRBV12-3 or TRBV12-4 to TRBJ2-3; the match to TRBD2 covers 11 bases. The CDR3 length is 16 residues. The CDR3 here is CASNLRLAGLTDTQYF. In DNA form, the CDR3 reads TGTGCCAGCAATTTACGACTAGCGGGGCTCACAGATACGCAGTATTTT.

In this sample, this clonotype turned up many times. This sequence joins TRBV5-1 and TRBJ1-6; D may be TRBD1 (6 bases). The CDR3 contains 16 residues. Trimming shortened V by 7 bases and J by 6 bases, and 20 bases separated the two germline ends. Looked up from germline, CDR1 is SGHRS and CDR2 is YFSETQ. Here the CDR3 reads CASSDPRGGGNSPLHF. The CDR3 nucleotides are TGCGCCAGCTCAGACCCGAGAGGAGGGGGTAATTCACCCCTCCACTTT.

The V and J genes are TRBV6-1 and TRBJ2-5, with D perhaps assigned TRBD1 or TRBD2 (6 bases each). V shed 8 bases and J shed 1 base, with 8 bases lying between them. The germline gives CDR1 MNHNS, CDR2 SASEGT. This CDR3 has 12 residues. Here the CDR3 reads CASGGLQETQYF. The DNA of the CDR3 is TGTGCCAGCGGGGGGCTCCAAGAGACCCAGTACTTC.

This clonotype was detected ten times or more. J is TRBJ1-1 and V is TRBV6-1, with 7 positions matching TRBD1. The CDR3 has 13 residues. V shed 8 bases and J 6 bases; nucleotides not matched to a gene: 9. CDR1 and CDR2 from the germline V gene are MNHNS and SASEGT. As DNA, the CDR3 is TGTGCCAGCCGCACGACAGGGTCTTCTGAAGCTTTCTTT. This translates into CASRTTGSSEAFF.

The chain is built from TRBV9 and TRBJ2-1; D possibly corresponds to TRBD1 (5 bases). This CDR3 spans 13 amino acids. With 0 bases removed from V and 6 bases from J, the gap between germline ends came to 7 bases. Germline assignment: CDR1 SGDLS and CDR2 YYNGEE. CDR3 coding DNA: TGTGCCAGCAGCGTAGATGGGGCCAATGAGCAGTTCTTC. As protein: CASSVDGANEQFF.

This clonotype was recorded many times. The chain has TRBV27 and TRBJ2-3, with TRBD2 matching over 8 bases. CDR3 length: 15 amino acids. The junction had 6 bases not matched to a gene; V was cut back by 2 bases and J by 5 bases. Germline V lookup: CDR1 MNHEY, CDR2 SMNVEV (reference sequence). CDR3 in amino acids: CASSLSGRYVDTQYF. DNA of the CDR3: TGTGCCAGCAGTTTAAGCGGGAGATATGTAGATACGCAGTATTTT.

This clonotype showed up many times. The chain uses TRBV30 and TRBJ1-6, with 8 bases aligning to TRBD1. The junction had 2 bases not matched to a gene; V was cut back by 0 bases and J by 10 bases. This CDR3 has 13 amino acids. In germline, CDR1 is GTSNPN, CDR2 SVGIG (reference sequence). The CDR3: CAWSVQGESPLHF. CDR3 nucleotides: TGTGCCTGGAGTGTACAGGGGGAGTCACCCCTCCACTTT.

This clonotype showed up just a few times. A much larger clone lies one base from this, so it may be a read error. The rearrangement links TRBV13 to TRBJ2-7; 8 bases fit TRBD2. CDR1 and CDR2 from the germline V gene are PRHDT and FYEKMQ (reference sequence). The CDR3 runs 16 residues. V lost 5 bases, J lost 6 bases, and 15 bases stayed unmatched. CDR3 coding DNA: TGTGCCAGCAGCCCCCGTGGCGGCGAGCGGGGGAGCGAGCAGTACTTC. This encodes CASSPRGGERGSEQYF.

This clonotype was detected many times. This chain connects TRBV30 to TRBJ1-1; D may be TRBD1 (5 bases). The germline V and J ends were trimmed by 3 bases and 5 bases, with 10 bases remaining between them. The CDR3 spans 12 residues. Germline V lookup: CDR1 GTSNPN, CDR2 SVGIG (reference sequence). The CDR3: CAWSWGETEAFF. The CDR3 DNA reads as TGTGCCTGGAGCTGGGGGGAGACTGAAGCTTTCTTT. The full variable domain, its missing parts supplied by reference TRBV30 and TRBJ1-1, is SQTIHQWPATLVQPVGSPLSLECTVEGTSNPNLYWYRQAAGRGLQLLFYSVGIGQISSEVPQNLSASRPQDRQFILSSKKLLLSDSGFYLCAWSWGETEAFFGQGTRLTVV.

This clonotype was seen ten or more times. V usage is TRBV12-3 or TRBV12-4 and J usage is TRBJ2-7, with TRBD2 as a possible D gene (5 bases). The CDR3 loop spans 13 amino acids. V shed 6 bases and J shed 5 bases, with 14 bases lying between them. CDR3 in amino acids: CASSFTLAHEQYF. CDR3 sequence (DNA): TGTGCCAGCAGCTTTACCCTAGCCCACGAGCAGTACTTC.

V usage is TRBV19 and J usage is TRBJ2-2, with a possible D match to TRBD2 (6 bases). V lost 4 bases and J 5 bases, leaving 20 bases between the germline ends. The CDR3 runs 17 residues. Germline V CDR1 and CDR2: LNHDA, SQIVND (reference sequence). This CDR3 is CASSTGGRSANTGELFF. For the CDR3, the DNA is TGTGCCAGTAGTACTGGGGGGAGGTCGGCAAATACCGGGGAGCTGTTTTTT.

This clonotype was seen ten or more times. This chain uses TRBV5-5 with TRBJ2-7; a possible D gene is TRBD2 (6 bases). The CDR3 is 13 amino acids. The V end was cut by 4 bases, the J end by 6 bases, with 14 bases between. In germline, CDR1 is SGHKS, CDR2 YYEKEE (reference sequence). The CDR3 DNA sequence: TGTGCCAGCAGCGCGGGGTCGGATAGCGAGCAGTACTTC. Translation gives CASSAGSDSEQYF.

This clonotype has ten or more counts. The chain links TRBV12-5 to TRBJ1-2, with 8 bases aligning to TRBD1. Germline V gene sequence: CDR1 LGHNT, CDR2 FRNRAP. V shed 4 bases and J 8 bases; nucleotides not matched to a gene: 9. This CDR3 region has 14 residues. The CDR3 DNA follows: TGTGCTAGTGGTTCCTCTCCAGGGGGCTGGGGCTACACCTTC. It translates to CASGSSPGGWGYTF. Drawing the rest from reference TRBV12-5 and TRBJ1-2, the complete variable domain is DARVTQTPRHKVTEMGQEVTMRCQPILGHNTVFWYRQTMMQGLELLAYFRNRAPLDDSGMPKDRFSAEMPDATLATLKIQPSEPRDSAVYFCASGSSPGGWGYTFGSGTRLTVV.

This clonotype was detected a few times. CDR3: CSAKGQNEKLFF. DNA of the CDR3: TGCAGTGCTAAAGGACAGAATGAAAAACTGTTTTTT. The rearrangement uses TRBV20-1 and TRBJ1-4; maybe TRBD1 (6 bases). CDR3 length equals 12 residues. Per germline, CDR1 DFQATT and CDR2 SNEGSKA (reference sequence). V lost 4 bases to trimming and J lost 5 bases, with 8 bases between them.

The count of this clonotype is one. CDR3 sequence reads: CASKLFGDTEAFF. DNA for the CDR3: TGTGCCAGCAAACTTTTTGGTGACACTGAAGCTTTCTTT. J is TRBJ1-1 and V is TRBV6-1; unclear D gene. The germline gives CDR1 MNHNS, CDR2 SASEGT. This CDR3 region has 13 residues. Trimming stripped 7 bases from V and 3 bases from J, with 12 bases between.

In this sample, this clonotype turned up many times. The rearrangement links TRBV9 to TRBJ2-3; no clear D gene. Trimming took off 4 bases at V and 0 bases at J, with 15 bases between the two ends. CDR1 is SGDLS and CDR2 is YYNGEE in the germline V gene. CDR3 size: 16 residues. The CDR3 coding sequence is TGTGCCAGCAGCCGAGGAACATCCCCTAGCACAGATACGCAGTATTTT. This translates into CASSRGTSPSTDTQYF.